This T cell receptor beta chain stems from a study of graft-versus-host responses after intestinal transplantation. On the study more broadly: Multivisceral, liver-intestinal, or isolated intestinal transplants were performed in recipients. Every recipient had anti-thymocyte globulin induction and around three years of tacrolimus plus steroids.

A note on this clone: The antigen remains unidentified.

Sequenced by immunoSEQ multiplex PCR; TCRdb stores in-frame clones only, minus some. The sample comprises tens of thousands of clones, 85% to 95% of which are singletons, and 0.45% to 0.55% rests with the top ten. Broader study findings: GvH clones turned up in recipient marrow; some had shown up first in ileum or blood.

Germline-derived CDR1 and CDR2 are SNHLY and FYNNEI. There are 13 residues in the CDR3. V lost 8 bases and J lost 2, with 10 bases in between. V and J are TRBV2 and TRBJ2-1, with no clear D. Source: unstimulated CD8+ T cells sorted from spleen or lymph node cells, taken before intestinal transplant. The clonotype originates from a human donor who received an intestinal transplant. Here the CDR3 reads CASADITYNEQFF. The CDR3 bases are TGTGCCAGCGCCGACATAACCTACAATGAGCAGTTCTTC.